This note documents a single TCR beta chain sequence. Germline CDR1 and CDR2: KGHDR and SFDVKD. The V segment lost 5 bases and the J segment 2 bases; nucleotides outside the gene matches: 10. This CDR3 is 16 amino acids long. This sample is drawn from a study of T cell repertoires in cytomegalovirus infection. Background on the study: Matching HLA type, along with CMV infection, was indicated by public TCR beta signatures.

TCRdb re-called the reads through MiXCR, storing one row per CDR3 protein. This table holds approximately 550,000 distinct CDR3 sequences, about 15% found once. This sequence was found in a human donor in good health (CMV status not recorded). Some clones in this sample may be carry-over from other donors' samples. V gene TRBV24-1 combines with J gene TRBJ2-5; TRBD2 matches at 7 bases. The material sequenced was CD8+ T cells from PBMCs. The CDR3 loop is CATSGSGMNFQETQYF. The CDR3 coding sequence is TGTGCCACCAGTGGCAGCGGGATGAACTTTCAAGAGACCCAGTACTTC.